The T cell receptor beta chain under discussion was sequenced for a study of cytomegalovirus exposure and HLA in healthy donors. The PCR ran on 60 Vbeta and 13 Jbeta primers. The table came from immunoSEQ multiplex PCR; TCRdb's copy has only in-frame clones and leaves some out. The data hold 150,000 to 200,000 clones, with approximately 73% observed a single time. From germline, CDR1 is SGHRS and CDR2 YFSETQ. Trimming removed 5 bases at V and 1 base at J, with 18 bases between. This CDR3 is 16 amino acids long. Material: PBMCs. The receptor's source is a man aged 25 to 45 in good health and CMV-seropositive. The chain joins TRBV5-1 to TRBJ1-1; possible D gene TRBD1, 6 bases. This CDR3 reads CASSHDRPLSNTEAFF. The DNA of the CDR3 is TGCGCCAGCAGTCACGACAGGCCTCTCTCGAACACTGAAGCTTTCTTT.